One sample yielded the 26 T cell receptor delta chains listed below, sequenced in a study of gamma-delta chains in newborns, infants, children. TCRdb used CATT to re-call clones from the reads. The sample holds about 4,200 delta-chain clones, 14% to 15% seen once. Material: blood. The receptors stem from a child who was a newborn, infant or young child, either healthy, febrile or measles-vaccinated (not recorded which).

This clone is termed large. Other nucleotide sequences in the sample specify the same CDR3. The chain couples TRDV2 to TRDJ3; 13 nucleotides align to TRDD3. Trimming at V came to 3 bases and at J to 2 bases, leaving 6 bases not matched to a gene. CDR1 and CDR2 from the germline V gene are GEAIGNYY and EKD. This CDR3 is 19 amino acids long. CDR3 residues: CACDVLGDTRTWDTRQMFF. The DNA for the CDR3 is TGTGCCTGTGACGTACTGGGGGATACGCGAACCTGGGACACCCGACAGATGTTTTTC.

This clone was seen a few times. The protein that TCRdb holds for this DNA derives from a much larger clone and differs from the translated DNA at residue 5, which likely indicates a read error; the protein shown here is translated from the DNA. The rearrangement uses TRDV2 and TRDJ1; no definite D call. V gave up 2 bases and J gave up 0 bases, with 12 bases separating them. CDR1 and CDR2 (germline): GEAIGNYY, EKD. The CDR3 spans 15 residues. CDR3 coding DNA: TGTGCCTGTGACAGCGTAGGGCTTCACACCGATAAACTCATCTTT. Protein product: CACDSVGLHTDKLIF.

Points on this clone: This DNA's translation differs at residue 17 from TCRdb's protein, which comes from a much larger clone; a read error is likely, and the protein shown is translated from the DNA. V gene TRDV2 combines with J gene TRDJ2; TRDD3 matches at 8 bases. Germline lookup yields CDR1 GEAIGNYY and CDR2 EKD. This CDR3 region has 19 residues. The CDR3 spells CACDTVIRTGGPLTAQPFF. In nucleotides, the CDR3 is TGTGCCTGTGACACCGTCATCCGTACTGGGGGTCCTTTGACAGCACAACCCTTCTTT.

Only a few counts were recorded for this clone. A read error may explain this, as a much larger clone is one base away. The DNA of the CDR3 is TGTGCCTGTGACGTACTGGGGGACCGGTACACCGATAAACTCATCTTT. Its translation: CACDVLGDRYTDKLIF. This chain connects TRDV2 to TRDJ1; 9 nucleotides match TRDD3. This CDR3 has 16 residues. CDR1 and CDR2 (germline): GEAIGNYY, EKD. The junction had 7 bases not matched to a gene; V was cut back by 3 bases and J by 0 bases.

This clone is categorized as medium-sized. This CDR3 is also generated by other DNA sequences in the sample. The chain combines TRDV2 with TRDJ1; 7 bases map to TRDD3. The V gene's germline CDR1 is GEAIGNYY and CDR2 EKD. CDR3 size: 15 residues. V dropped 0 bases and J dropped 0; count of bases not matched to a gene: 3. CDR3 region: CACDTVGGYTDKLIF. In DNA, the CDR3 is TGTGCCTGTGACACCGTCGGGGGATACACCGATAAACTCATCTTT.

This clone turned up a few times. TCRdb assigns this DNA the protein of a much larger clone, which departs from its translation at residue 6; this likely reflects a read error, and the protein shown comes from translating the DNA. The rearrangement uses TRDV2 and TRDJ1; the D gene is possibly TRDD3 (6 bases). TCRdb records no J gene; here it was assigned by comparing the DNA to germline. This CDR3 has 15 amino acids. Trimming pared 3 bases from V and 2 bases from J, leaving 15 bases between. Per the germline V gene, CDR1 is GEAIGNYY and CDR2 is EKD. CDR3 DNA sequence: TGTGCCTGTGACGTCGTGGGGGGGACAACCGATAAACTCATCTTT. This gives the protein CACDVVGGTTDKLIF.

This clone occurred a few times. This sequence may be a read error, since a much larger clone differs from it by one base. The gene calls are TRDV2 and TRDJ1, with 10 nucleotides matching TRDD3. TCRdb is silent on the J gene; assignment here came from matching the DNA to germline. Germline V gene sequence: CDR1 GEAIGNYY, CDR2 EKD. With 0 bases clipped from V and 0 bases from J, the junction kept 15 bases outside the gene matches. The CDR3 covers 20 residues. The CDR3 sequence is CACDTVLGDPVSSHTDKLIF. The CDR3 nucleotides are TGTGCCTGTGACACCGTACTGGGGGATCCTGTTTCCTCACACACCGATAAACTCATCTTT.

This clone occurred a few times. This may be a read error, as it is one base from a much larger clone. The chain combines TRDV2 with TRDJ3, with TRDD3 matching 8 bases. Germline CDR1 is GEAIGNYY and CDR2 is EKD. The length of the CDR3 is 22 residues. CDR3 nucleotides: TGTGCCTGTGACACGATTCCTCAAGTTGGGGGATCGTACTCCTGGGACATCCGACAGATGTTTTTC. This encodes CACDTIPQVGGSYSWDIRQMFF.

In this sample, this clone turned up a few times. A much larger clone differs from this one at a single base, so this may be a read error. The gene calls are TRDV2 and TRDJ1; 12 bases match TRDD3. The CDR3 has 20 amino acids. V lost 1 base to trimming and J lost 3 bases; unmatched junction nucleotides: 17. Germline CDR1 is GEAIGNYY and CDR2 is EKD. CDR3 nucleotide sequence: TGTGCCTGTGACACAATCACTGGGGGATACCACGAGAAGTACGCCGATAAACTCATCTTT. It is translated as CACDTITGGYHEKYADKLIF.

By share of the sample, this clone is medium-sized. V usage is TRDV2 and J usage is TRDJ3; 12 bases agree with TRDD3. This CDR3 region has 24 residues. J was trimmed by 0 bases and V by 0 bases; bases with no gene match: 17. Germline assignment: CDR1 GEAIGNYY and CDR2 EKD. This CDR3 is CACDTVELGDTVLSSSWDTRQMFF. The CDR3 bases are TGTGCCTGTGACACCGTCGAACTGGGGGATACCGTTCTATCGAGCTCCTGGGACACCCGACAGATGTTTTTC.

As to this clone: A far more abundant clone sits one base away, making this likely a read error. This chain's CDR3 is CACDAWGTDKLIF. The CDR3 region has the DNA TGTGCCTGTGACGCCTGGGGGACCGATAAACTCATCTTT. The chain couples TRDV2 to TRDJ1, with 7 nucleotides matching TRDD3. The ends lost 3 bases at V and 2 bases at J; junction bases unmatched: 2. There are 13 residues in the CDR3. Germline V gene data show CDR1 as GEAIGNYY and CDR2 as EKD.

As regards this clone: The junction and the germline gene differ at one end; a read error may be behind it. The V call is TRDV2, the J call TRDJ3; TRDD3 matches at 12 bases. The J gene, absent from TCRdb, was called here by matching the DNA to germline. The CDR3 spans 18 residues. The germline gives CDR1 GEAIGNYY, CDR2 EKD. In DNA form, the CDR3 reads TGTGCCTGTGACAGACTGGGGGATACATCCTGGGACACCCGAAAGATGTTTTTC. Its protein product is CACDRLGDTSWDTRKMFF.

This chain uses TRDV1 with TRDJ1; TRDD2 or TRDD3 may be the D gene (7 bases each). No J segment appears in TCRdb, so it was assigned here by matching the sequence to germline. The CDR3 runs to 24 residues. Germline V gene data show CDR1 as TSWWSYY and CDR2 as QGS. The germline V and J ends were trimmed by 11 bases and 0 bases, with 46 bases remaining between them. CDR3 residues: CASGETGLPGRGYGGIPYTDKLIF. Here the CDR3 DNA reads TGTGCTAGTGGGGAAACCGGCCTTCCTGGTAGGGGGTACGGGGGGATCCCATACACCGATAAACTCATCTTT.

Comments on this clone: This clone may be a read error of a much larger clone one base away. This CDR3 is also generated by other DNA sequences in the sample. The chain recombines TRDV2 with TRDJ1; 8 nucleotides align to TRDD2. Trimming took 0 bases from V and 2 from J; bases not matched to a gene: 13. The V gene's germline CDR1 is GEAIGNYY and CDR2 EKD. This CDR3 spans 18 amino acids. The CDR3 DNA reads TGTGCCTGTGACACCCTTCCTACGGGGGGTGGAGATACCGATAAACTCATCTTT. Protein: CACDTLPTGGGDTDKLIF.

This clone was seen a handful of times. TCRdb pairs this DNA with a much larger clone's protein that differs at residue 4, likely a read error; the protein shown was translated from the DNA. The chain combines TRDV2 with TRDJ2, with TRDD3 identical over 10 bases. The CDR3 is 14 residues long. Germline lookup yields CDR1 GEAIGNYY and CDR2 EKD. Trimming at V came to 5 bases and at J to 5 bases, leaving 4 bases not matched to a gene. The DNA for the CDR3 is TGTGCCTGTGGCCTACTGGGGGATACAGCACAACTCTTCTTT. It is translated as CACGLLGDTAQLFF.

V gene TRDV2 was called; the J gene was not; the table's D call, TRDD3, was not checked against the DNA. The CDR3 is made up of 20 amino acids. Germline CDR1 reads GEAIGNYY; CDR2 reads EKD. In DNA, the CDR3 is TGTGCCTGTGACACTCGCAATACTGGGGGAGACGAGGATGGGAGAAATAAAATCATCTTT. This gives the protein CACDTRNTGGDEDGRNKIIF.

This clone showed up just a few times. The protein TCRdb lists belongs to a much larger clone and differs from this DNA's translation at residue 5, which points to a read error; the protein shown is made from the DNA. The genes are TRDV2 and TRDJ1; possible D gene TRDD3, 6 bases. The CDR3 runs 19 residues. Per germline, CDR1 GEAIGNYY and CDR2 EKD. Trimming removed 3 bases from V and 2 bases from J, with 27 bases in between. CDR3 sequence reads: CACDALGGKGLLSTDKLIF. As DNA, the CDR3 is TGTGCCTGTGACGCCTTGGGGGGAAAGGGGCTTTTGAGTACCGATAAACTCATCTTT.

This clone has just a few counts. A much larger clone differs by one base, so this may be a read error. The rearrangement uses TRDV1 and TRDJ1, with 10 nucleotides matching TRDD3. Germline V gene lookup returns CDR1 TSWWSYY and CDR2 QGS. CDR3 length equals 19 residues. Trimming cost V 3 bases and J 0 bases; bases outside gene matches: 13. CDR3 loop: CALGESLTTGGWYTDKLIF. The CDR3 DNA reads TGTGCTCTTGGGGAGTCCCTCACGACTGGGGGATGGTACACCGATAAACTCATCTTT.

Regarding this clone: This may be a read error: a much more frequent sequence differs by one nucleotide. This rearrangement joins TRDV1 to TRDJ1, with 10 bases matching TRDD3. The CDR3 runs 26 residues. Trimming cost V 1 base and J 3 bases; bases outside gene matches: 35. Per germline, CDR1 TSWWSYY and CDR2 QGS. This chain's CDR3 is CALGEQAHLILTFLLGDARWPDKLIF. The CDR3, as DNA: TGTGCTCTTGGGGAACAAGCCCACCTAATCCTCACTTTCCTACTGGGGGATGCCAGATGGCCCGATAAACTCATCTTT.

This clone was detected only a few times. TCRdb attributes to this sequence the protein of a much larger clone, which differs from the DNA translation at residue 5; a read error is likely, and the protein displayed is translated from the DNA. The chain has TRDV2 and TRDJ1; TRDD3 matches at 10 bases. With V trimmed by 3 bases and J by 0 bases, 15 bases remained unmatched. Germline CDR1 and CDR2: GEAIGNYY and EKD. The CDR3 runs to 19 residues. In DNA, the CDR3 is TGTGCCTGTGACGCGCTGGGGGATAGGCCTAGGCCGTACACCGATAAACTCATCTTT. It encodes CACDALGDRPRPYTDKLIF.

Remarks on this clone: The junction departs from the called germline gene at one end, perhaps through a read error. The CDR3 spells CACDTGGYRSWDTRKMFF. CDR3 bases: TGTGCCTGTGACACGGGCGGATACAGATCCTGGGACACCCGAAAGATGTTTTTC. The chain is built from TRDV2 and TRDJ3; D perhaps matches TRDD3 (6 bases). The J gene, left out of TCRdb, was set here by checking the DNA against germline. The CDR3 loop spans 18 amino acids. Per germline, CDR1 GEAIGNYY and CDR2 EKD.

This clone showed up just once. With a far larger clone one base away, a read error is the likely cause. V and J are TRDV2 and TRDJ3; 10 bases fit TRDD3. TCRdb gives no J gene; it was assigned here by matching the DNA to germline. The CDR3 spans 22 residues. Germline values: CDR1 GEAIGNYY, CDR2 EKD. The CDR3 DNA reads TGTGCCTGTGACCCACTTGAGGGGGATACGCGAGAAGAATCCTGGGACACCCGAAAGATGTTTTTC. Translated, it gives CACDPLEGDTREESWDTRKMFF.

The rearrangement links TRDV2 to TRDJ1, with D unclear. Trimming left V 3 bases short and J 0 bases short, with 13 bases between. CDR1 and CDR2 from the germline V gene are GEAIGNYY and EKD. The CDR3 sequence is 15 residues long. CDR3 sequence (DNA): TGTGCCTGTGACCTTACGGGGCCGTACACCGATAAACTCATCTTT. It yields the protein CACDLTGPYTDKLIF.

This clone was observed a handful of times. This DNA's translation differs at residue 13 from TCRdb's protein, which comes from a much larger clone; a read error is likely, and the protein shown is translated from the DNA. The V and J genes are TRDV2 and TRDJ1, with 9 bases fitting TRDD3. The CDR3 totals 15 residues. CDR1 is GEAIGNYY and CDR2 is EKD in the germline V gene. The CDR3 reads CACEALGIRTDKRIF. The CDR3 nucleotides are TGTGCCTGTGAGGCCCTGGGGATACGCACCGATAAACGCATCTTT.

Comments on this clone: A far larger clone is one nucleotide away, so this likely arose from a read error. Different DNA sequences within this sample yield the same CDR3. The chain has TRDV2 and TRDJ1; 8 bases fit TRDD3. The trim removed 2 bases at V and 5 bases at J, leaving 12 bases unmatched. CDR1 and CDR2 from the germline V gene are GEAIGNYY and EKD. The CDR3 totals 16 residues. For the CDR3, the DNA is TGTGCCTGTGACATACTGGGGGCCAATCCCACAGATAAACTCATCTTT. Translated, it gives CACDILGANPTDKLIF.

About this clone: It may be a read error: a sequence one base away is much more abundant. A J gene of TRDJ1 was called, though the V gene was not; TRDD3 is taken as the D call from the table, unchecked against the DNA. The CDR3 is 24 amino acids. CDR3 residues: CALGARLPTVVLGDKKPYTDKLIF. As DNA, the CDR3 is TGTGCTCTTGGGGCCCGCCTTCCTACTGTGGTCCTGGGGGATAAGAAACCGTACACCGATAAACTCATCTTT.